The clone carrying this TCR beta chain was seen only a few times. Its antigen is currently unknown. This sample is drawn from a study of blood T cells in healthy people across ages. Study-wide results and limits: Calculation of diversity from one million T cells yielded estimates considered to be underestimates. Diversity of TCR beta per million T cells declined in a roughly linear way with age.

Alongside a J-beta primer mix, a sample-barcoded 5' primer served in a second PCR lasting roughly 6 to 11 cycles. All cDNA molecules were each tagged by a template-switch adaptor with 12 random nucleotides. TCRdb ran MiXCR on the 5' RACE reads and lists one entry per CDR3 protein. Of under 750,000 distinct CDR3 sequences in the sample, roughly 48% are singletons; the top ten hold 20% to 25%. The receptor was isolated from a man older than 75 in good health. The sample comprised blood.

As DNA, the CDR3 is TGTGCCAGCAGCCAAGAAACCAGAAATTACGCCTTCGGTACGCAGTATTTT. This sequence encodes CASSQETRNYAFGTQYF. V gene TRBV4-2 combines with J gene TRBJ2-3; no firm D call. The CDR3 has 17 amino acids. Germline assignment: CDR1 LGHNA and CDR2 YNFKEQ. The V and J ends lost 0 bases and 8 bases respectively, with 21 bases between them.